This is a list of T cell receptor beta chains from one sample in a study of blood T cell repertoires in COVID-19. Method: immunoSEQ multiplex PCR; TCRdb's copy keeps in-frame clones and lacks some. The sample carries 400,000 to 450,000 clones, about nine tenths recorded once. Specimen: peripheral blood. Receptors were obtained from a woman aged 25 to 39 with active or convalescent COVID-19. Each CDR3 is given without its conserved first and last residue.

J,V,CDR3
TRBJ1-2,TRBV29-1,SVAVGRGGGYGYT
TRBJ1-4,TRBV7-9,ASSLLPRNEKLF
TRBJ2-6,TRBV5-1,ASSRLGADQGGANVLT
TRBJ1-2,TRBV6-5,ASSYSAGNYGYT
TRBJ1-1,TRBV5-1,ASSNSQGLGTEAF
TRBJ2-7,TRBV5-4,ASSSRTSGRTNEQY
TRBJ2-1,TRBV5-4,ASSLAGSFSYNEQF
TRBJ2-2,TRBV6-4,ASSDSRSPTGELF
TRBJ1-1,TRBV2,ANGQGLRMNTEAF
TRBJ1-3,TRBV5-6,ASSLVGQEYSGNTIY
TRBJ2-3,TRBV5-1,ASRREGDTDTQY
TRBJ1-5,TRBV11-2,ASSLLNQPQH
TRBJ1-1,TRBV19,ASNYFEGPGGTEAF
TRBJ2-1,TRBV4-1,ASSHYTETGGEQF
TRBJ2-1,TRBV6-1,ASSEAADPLVSYEQF
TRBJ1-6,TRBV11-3,ASSHNRQAEDNSPLH
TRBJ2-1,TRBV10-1,ARGEGGGVNEQF
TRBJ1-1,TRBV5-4,ASSTPSGQVQAF
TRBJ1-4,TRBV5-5,ASSTQTGEKLF
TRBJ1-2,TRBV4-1,ASSQSGAYT
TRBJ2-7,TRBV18,ASSYTEYEQY
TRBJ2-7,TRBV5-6,ASSATPSYEQY
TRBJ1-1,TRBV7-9,ASSSFIAGTEMNTEAF
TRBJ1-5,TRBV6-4,ASSQEPITQYSNQPQH
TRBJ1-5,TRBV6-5,ASSRGASNQPQH
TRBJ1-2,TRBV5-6,ASSPGQGADYGYT